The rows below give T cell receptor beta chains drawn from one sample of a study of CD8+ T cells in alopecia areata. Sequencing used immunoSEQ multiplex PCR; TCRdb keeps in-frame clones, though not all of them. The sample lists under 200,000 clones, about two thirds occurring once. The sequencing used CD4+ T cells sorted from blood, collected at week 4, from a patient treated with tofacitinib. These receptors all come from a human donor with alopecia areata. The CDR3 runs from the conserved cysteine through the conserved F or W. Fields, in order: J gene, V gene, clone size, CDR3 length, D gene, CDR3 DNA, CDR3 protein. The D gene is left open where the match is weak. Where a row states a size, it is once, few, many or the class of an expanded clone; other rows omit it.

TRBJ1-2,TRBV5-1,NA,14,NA,TGCGCCAGCAGCTTGGTTGCAGGGTCCTATGGCTACACCTTC,CASSLVAGSYGYTF
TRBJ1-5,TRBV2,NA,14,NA,TGTGCCAGCAGTGAAGCTCGCGGCGGTCAGCCCCAGCACTTT,CASSEARGGQPQHF
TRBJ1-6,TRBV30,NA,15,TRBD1,TGTGCCTGGAGTACGACAGGGGTAGGTAATTCACCCCTCCACTTT,CAWSTTGVGNSPLHF
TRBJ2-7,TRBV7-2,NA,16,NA,TGTGCCAGCAGCTTTGGGGGGCATAGAGGATCCTACGAGCAGTACTTC,CASSFGGHRGSYEQYF
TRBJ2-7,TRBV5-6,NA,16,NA,TGTGCCAGCAGCCGTTTCGACAGTATCAACTCCTACGAGCAGTACTTC,CASSRFDSINSYEQYF
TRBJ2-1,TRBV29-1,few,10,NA,TGCAGCGTTGGGGGTCTTGAGCAGTTCTTC,CSVGGLEQFF
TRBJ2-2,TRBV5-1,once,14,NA,TGCGCCAGCAGCTCCCTAGCGAGCACCGGGGAGCTGTTTTTT,CASSSLASTGELFF
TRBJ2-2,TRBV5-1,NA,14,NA,TGCGCCAGCAGCTTGGTGTACGGAAGCGGGGAGCTGTTTTTT,CASSLVYGSGELFF
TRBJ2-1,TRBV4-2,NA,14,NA,TGTGCCAGCAGCCAAGTTGGTGGGTACAATGAGCAGTTCTTC,CASSQVGGYNEQFF
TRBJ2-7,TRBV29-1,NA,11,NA,TGCAGCGTTGAAGTGGCCTACGAGCAGTACTTC,CSVEVAYEQYF
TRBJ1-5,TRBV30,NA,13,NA,TGTGCCTGGAGTGGGAAAAGCAATCAGCCCCAGCATTTT,CAWSGKSNQPQHF
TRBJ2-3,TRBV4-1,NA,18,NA,TGCGCCAGCAGCCAAGATGGTCCTCGGGGTAGCGTTCGAGATACGCAGTATTTT,CASSQDGPRGSVRDTQYF
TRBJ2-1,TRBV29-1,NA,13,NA,TGCAGCGTTGAAGGTCACAGGAACGATGAGCAGTTCTTC,CSVEGHRNDEQFF
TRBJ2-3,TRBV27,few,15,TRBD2,TGTGCCAGCCAACTAGCGGGGGACTACACAGATACGCAGTATTTT,CASQLAGDYTDTQYF
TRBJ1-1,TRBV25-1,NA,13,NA,TGTGCCAGGGATAACCGACTGAACACTGAGGCTTTCTTT,CARDNRLNTEAFF
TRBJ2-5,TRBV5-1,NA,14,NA,TGCGCCAGCAGCGCGACGGGACTCCAAGAGACCCAGTACTTC,CASSATGLQETQYF
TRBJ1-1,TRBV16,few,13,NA,TGTGCCAGCAGCCAAGTGTTGAACACTGAAGCTTTCTTT,CASSQVLNTEAFF
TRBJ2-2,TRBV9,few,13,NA,TGTGCCAGCAGCGTAGTAGACACCGGGGAGCTGTTTTTT,CASSVVDTGELFF
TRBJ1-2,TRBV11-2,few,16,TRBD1,TGTGCCAGCAGCTTATCCGGCACAGGGGGTTACTATGGCTACACCTTC,CASSLSGTGGYYGYTF
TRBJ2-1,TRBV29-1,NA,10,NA,TGCAGCGTTGGACAGAATGAGCAGTTCTTC,CSVGQNEQFF
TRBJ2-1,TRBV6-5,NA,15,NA,TGTGCCAGCAGCCGAAGGGACATACCCTACAATGAGCAGTTCTTC,CASSRRDIPYNEQFF
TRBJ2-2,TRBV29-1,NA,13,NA,TGCAGCGCAATCCCCACCAACACCGGGGAGCTGTTTTTT,CSAIPTNTGELFF
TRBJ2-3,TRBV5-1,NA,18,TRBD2,TGCGCCAGCAGCCTGGAGGCTAGCGGGGGGCTTAGCACAGATACGCAGTATTTT,CASSLEASGGLSTDTQYF
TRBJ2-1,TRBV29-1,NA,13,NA,TGCAGCGTTGACAATAGTCCCTACAATGAGCAGTTCTTC,CSVDNSPYNEQFF
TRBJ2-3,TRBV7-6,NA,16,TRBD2,TGTGCCAGCAGCTTGCAGACTAGCGGGGGGGCCAATACGCAGTATTTT,CASSLQTSGGANTQYF
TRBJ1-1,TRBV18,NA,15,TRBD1,TGTGCCAGCTCACCATCAGGGACAGGGAACACTGAAGCTTTCTTT,CASSPSGTGNTEAFF
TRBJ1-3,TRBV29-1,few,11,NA,TGCAGCGGAATTATCGGTCCCACCATATATTTT,CSGIIGPTIYF
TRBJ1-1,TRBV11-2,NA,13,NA,TGTGCCAGCAGCCTGGAGCCCGAGGCTGAAGCTTTCTTT,CASSLEPEAEAFF
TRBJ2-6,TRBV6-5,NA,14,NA,TGTGCCAGCAGTTACTCATCTGGGGCCAACGTCCTGACTTTC,CASSYSSGANVLTF
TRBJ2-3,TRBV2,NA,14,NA,TGTGCCAGCAGCCTCCTAGTCGCCACAGATACGCAGTATTTT,CASSLLVATDTQYF
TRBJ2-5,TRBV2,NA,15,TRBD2,TGTGCCAGCAGGGATAGCGGGGGGGCCTCAGAGACCCAGTACTTC,CASRDSGGASETQYF
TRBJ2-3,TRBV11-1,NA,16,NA,TGTGCCAGCAGCCCATCCGAAGGCGTCCCAGCCGATACGCAGTATTTT,CASSPSEGVPADTQYF
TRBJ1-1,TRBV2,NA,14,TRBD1,TGTGCCAGCACCGCACAGGGACAGGGGTTTGAAGCTTTCTTT,CASTAQGQGFEAFF
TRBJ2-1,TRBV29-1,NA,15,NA,TGCAGCGTTGAGGGGATAACGGATACCTACAATGAGCAGTTCTTC,CSVEGITDTYNEQFF
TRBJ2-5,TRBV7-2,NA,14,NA,TGTGCCAGCAGCTTAGCCCAGATCCAAGAGACCCAGTACTTC,CASSLAQIQETQYF
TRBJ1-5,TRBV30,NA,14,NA,TGTGCCTGGAGTGTAAAACAACCCAATCAGCCCCAGCATTTT,CAWSVKQPNQPQHF
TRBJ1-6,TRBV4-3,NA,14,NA,TGCGCCAGCAGCCAAGTGGGGACGGCGGGACCCCTCCACTTT,CASSQVGTAGPLHF
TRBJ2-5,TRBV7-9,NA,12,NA,TGTGCCAGCAGCTTATACGGGGAGACCCAGTACTTC,CASSLYGETQYF
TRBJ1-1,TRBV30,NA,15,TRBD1,TGTGCCTGGACGTCTTACAGGGGGAAGGAAAGTGAAGCTTTCTTT,CAWTSYRGKESEAFF
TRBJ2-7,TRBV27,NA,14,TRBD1,TGTGCCAGCAGTTTAACGGGACAGGGAGGAGAGCAGTACTTC,CASSLTGQGGEQYF
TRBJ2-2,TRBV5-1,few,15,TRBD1,TGCGCCAGCAGCCCGCAGGGGGCGAACACCGGGGAGCTGTTTTTT,CASSPQGANTGELFF
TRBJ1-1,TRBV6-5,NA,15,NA,TGTGCCAGCAGTTACTGGGGGGCCATGAACACTGAAGCTTTCTTT,CASSYWGAMNTEAFF
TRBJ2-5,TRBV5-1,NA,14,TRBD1,TGCGCCAGCAGCTTGGGGACAGGGGGCGAGACCCAGTACTTC,CASSLGTGGETQYF
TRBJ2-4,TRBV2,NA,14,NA,TGTGCCAGCAGTGAATGGCAGGGTAAAAACATTCAGTACTTC,CASSEWQGKNIQYF
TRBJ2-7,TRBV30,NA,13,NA,TGTGCCTGGACCCGTCTAGCAACCTACGAGCAGTACTTC,CAWTRLATYEQYF
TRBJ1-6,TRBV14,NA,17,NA,TGTGCCAGCAGCCCTTGGCCCCGAAGCTCCTATAATTCACCCCTCCACTTT,CASSPWPRSSYNSPLHF
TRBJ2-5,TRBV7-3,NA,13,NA,TGTGCCAGCAGCGGCGGGTCGGGTGAGACCCAGTACTTC,CASSGGSGETQYF
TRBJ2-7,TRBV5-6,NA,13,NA,TGTGCCAGCAGCTTGACCGTCTCCTACGAGCAGTACTTC,CASSLTVSYEQYF
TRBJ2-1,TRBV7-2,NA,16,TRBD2,TGTGCCAGCAGCTCCCGATCAGCGGGGGACGTCAATGAGCAGTTCTTC,CASSSRSAGDVNEQFF
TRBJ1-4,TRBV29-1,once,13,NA,TGCAGCGTTGAATTACAGAGTAATGAAAAACTGTTTTTT,CSVELQSNEKLFF
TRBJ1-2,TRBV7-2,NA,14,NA,TGTGCCAGCAGCTCGAGTGGGGTTACCTATGGCTACACCTTC,CASSSSGVTYGYTF
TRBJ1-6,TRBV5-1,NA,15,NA,TGCGCCAGCAGCCCCGCCGGAAGTTTTCCCTCACCCCTCCACTTT,CASSPAGSFPSPLHF
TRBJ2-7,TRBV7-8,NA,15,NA,TGTGCCAGCAGCTTAGGGTGGCCTACCACCTACGAGCAGTACTTC,CASSLGWPTTYEQYF
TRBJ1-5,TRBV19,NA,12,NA,TGTGCCAGTAGATCTGACAATCAGCCCCAGCATTTT,CASRSDNQPQHF
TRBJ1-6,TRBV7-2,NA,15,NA,TGTGCCAGCAGCTCGCTCATAGGACGGAGCTCACCCCTCCACTTT,CASSSLIGRSSPLHF